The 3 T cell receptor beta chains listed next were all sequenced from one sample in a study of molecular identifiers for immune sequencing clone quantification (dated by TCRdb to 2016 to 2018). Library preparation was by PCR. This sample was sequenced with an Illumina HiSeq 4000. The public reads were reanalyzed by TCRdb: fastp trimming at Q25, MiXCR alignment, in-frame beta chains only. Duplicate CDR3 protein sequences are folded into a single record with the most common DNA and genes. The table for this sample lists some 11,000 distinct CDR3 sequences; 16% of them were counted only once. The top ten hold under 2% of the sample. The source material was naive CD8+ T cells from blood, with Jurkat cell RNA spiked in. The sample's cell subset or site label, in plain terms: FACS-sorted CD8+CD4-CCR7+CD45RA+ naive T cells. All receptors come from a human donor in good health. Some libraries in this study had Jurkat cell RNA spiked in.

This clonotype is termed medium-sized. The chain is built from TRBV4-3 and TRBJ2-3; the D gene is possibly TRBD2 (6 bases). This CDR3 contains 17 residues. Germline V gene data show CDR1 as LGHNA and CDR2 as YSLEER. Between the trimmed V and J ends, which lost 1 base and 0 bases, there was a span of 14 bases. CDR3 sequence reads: CASSQGIAATSTDTQYF. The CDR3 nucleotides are TGCGCCAGCAGCCAAGGAATAGCGGCCACTAGCACAGATACGCAGTATTTT.

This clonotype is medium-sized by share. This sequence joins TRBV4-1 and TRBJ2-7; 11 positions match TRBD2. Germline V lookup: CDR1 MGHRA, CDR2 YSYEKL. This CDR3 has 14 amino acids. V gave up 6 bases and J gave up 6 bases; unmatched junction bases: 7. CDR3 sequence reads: CASRPTSGSVEQYF. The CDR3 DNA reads TGCGCCAGCAGACCTACTAGCGGGAGTGTCGAGCAGTACTTC.

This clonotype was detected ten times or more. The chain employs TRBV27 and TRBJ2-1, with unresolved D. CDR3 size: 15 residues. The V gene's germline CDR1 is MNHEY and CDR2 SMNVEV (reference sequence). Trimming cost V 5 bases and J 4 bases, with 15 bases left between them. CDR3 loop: CASSAYPMGYNEQFF. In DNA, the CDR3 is TGTGCCAGCAGTGCGTACCCGATGGGATACAATGAGCAGTTCTTC.